This TCR beta chain was captured in a study of blood T cell repertoires in COVID-19 (dated by TCRdb to 2019 to 2021). Concerning the study at large: The collaborator samples originated in the United States, Italy and Spain and spanned the acute and convalescent phases of COVID-19. The material from the prospective study consisted of cDNA or gDNA derived from T cells, B-cell-depleted T cells, or PBMCs. Subjects who had been exposed to COVID-19, were actively infected with it, or had recovered from it provided the deeply sampled blood TCRbeta repertoires that made up the dataset. The repertoires were released in a freely available public database intended as a resource for research on the immune response to SARS-CoV-2. Samples came from the ongoing ImmuneRACE study (first 160 participants) plus 1,254 subjects from 6 global collaborators. The sample metadata nearly always contained a de-identified subject ID, COVID-19 status, age in years and sex. Where available, HLA class I and class II types were obtained from metadata supplied by the sample provider rather than from assay-based typing.

Here is what the overall study found, with its caveats: The amount of clinical and demographic metadata varied by source and participant and was provided uncurated.

Regarding this clone: Its antigen specificity is not known. Base qualities are not provided; no much larger clone lies one nucleotide away.

Per the germline V gene, SGHTA is the CDR1 and FQGTGA is the CDR2. The CDR3 sequence holds 15 residues, the cysteine and phenylalanine included. The DNA shown is the 45-base CDR3, in frame from base 1. The germline V and J ends show losses of 0 bases and 7 bases respectively, and no gene match explains 7 bases of the junction. Each collaborating institution followed its own protocols to collect whole blood in K2EDTA tubes. For TCRbeta analysis, collaborators shipped samples as frozen whole blood, isolated PBMCs, or DNA extracted from either of those sample types. The immunoSEQ Assay, a bias-controlled multiplex PCR, was used to amplify TCRbeta CDR3 regions from genomic DNA. The paper's data handling went like this. Within the assay, amplification of reference gene primers was used to estimate how many nucleated cells each sample contained. To quantify the absolute abundance of each unique TCRbeta CDR3 rearrangement, sequence reads were collapsed and filtered. For each sample, productive Simpson clonality was calculated as the square root of Simpson's diversity index across productive rearrangements. TCRdb stores this immuneACCESS table with in-frame sequences only. Part of the clones is absent; in the studies checked, under half of the shortfall reflects unresolved V genes, and no reason is known for the rest. Clonal size and the V and J genes are those of that table, whereas D and trimming came from the DNA. This sample has fewer than 80,000 clones in its table, and 92% of those were observed once. The ten largest clones add up to 5.5% to 6% of the sample.

The clonotype was recovered from a human donor in a cohort sampled during active COVID-19. The sequenced material came from peripheral blood. The receptor chain draws on TRBV7-3 and TRBJ2-7; TRBD2 agrees with 9 junctional bases. The nucleotide sequence is TGTGCCAGCAGCTTAACTGGCGGGAGGGCATGGGAGCAGTACTTC. Its protein reads: CASSLTGGRAWEQYF. When the CDR3 is completed using the reference TRBV7-3 and TRBJ2-7 genes on either side, the full variable domain is GAGVSQTPSNKVTEKGKYVELRCDPISGHTALYWYRQSLGQGPEFLIYFQGTGAADDSGLPNDRFFAVRPEGSVSTLKIQRTERGDSAVYLCASSLTGGRAWEQYFGPGTRLTVT.